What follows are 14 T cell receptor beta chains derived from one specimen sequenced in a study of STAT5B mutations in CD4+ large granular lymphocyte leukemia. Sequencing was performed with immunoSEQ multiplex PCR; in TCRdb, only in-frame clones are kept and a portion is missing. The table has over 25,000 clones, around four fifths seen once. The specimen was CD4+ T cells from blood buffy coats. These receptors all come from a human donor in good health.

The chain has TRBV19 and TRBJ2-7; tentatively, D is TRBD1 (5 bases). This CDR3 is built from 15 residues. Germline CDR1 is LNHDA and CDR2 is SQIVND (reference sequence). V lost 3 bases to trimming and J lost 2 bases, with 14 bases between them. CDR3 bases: TGTGCCAGTAGTATGGGGCAGGGTGGGCCCTACGAGCAGTACTTC. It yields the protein CASSMGQGGPYEQYF.

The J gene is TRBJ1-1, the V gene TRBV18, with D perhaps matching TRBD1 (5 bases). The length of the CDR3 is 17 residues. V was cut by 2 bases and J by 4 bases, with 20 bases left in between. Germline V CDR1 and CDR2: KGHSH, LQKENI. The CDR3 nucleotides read TGTGCCAGCTCACCAATTATGACCCCTGGGGGGAGCACTGAAGCTTTCTTT. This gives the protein CASSPIMTPGGSTEAFF.

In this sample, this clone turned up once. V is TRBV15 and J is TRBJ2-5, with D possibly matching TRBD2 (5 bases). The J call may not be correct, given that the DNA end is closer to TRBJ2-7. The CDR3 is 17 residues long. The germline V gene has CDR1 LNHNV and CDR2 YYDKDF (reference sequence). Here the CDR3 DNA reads TGTGCCACCAGCAGGTCCGGGGTCGGGCCGGCACCCTACGAGCAGTACTTC. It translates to CATSRSGVGPAPYEQYF.

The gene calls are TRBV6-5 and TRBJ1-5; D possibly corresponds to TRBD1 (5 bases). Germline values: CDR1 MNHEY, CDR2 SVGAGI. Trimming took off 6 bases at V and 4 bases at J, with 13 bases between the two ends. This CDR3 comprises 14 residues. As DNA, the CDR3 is TGTGCCAGCAGGTGGGGGGAAACTAATCAGCCCCAGCATTTT. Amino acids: CASRWGETNQPQHF.

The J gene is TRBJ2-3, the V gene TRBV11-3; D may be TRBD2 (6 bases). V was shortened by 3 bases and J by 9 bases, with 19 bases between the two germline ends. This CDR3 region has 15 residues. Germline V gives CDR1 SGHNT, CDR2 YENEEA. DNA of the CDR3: TGTGCCAGCAGCTTGGGCGGGACCACCTATGGCACGCAGTATTTT. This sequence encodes CASSLGGTTYGTQYF.

Here the CDR3 reads CASSLASYNEQFF. The DNA for the CDR3 is TGTGCCAGCAGTTTAGCCTCCTACAATGAGCAGTTCTTC. The chain recombines TRBV28 with TRBJ2-1; D gene uncertain. From germline, CDR1 is MDHEN and CDR2 SYDVKM. V was pared by 2 bases and J by 0 bases, with 2 bases between. This CDR3 region has 13 residues.

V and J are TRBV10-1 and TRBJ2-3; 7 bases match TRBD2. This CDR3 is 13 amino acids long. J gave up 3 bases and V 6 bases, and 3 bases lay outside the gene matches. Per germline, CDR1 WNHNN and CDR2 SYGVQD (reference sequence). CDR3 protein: CASSPGGTDTQYF. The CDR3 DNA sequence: TGCGCCAGCAGCCCGGGAGGTACAGATACGCAGTATTTT.

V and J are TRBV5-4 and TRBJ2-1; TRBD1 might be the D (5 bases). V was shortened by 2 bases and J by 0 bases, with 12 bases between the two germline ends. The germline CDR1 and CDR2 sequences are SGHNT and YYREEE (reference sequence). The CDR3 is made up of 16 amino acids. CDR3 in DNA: TGTGCCAGCAGCTTTGGGGCTCCTAGCTCCTACAATGAGCAGTTCTTC. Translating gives CASSFGAPSSYNEQFF.

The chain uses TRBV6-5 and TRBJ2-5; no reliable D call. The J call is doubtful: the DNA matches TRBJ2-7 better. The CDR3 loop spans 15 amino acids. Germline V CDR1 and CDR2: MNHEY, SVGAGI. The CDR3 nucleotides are TGTGCCAGCAGTTACGGCCTCTGGGCGCCCTACGAGCAGTACTTC. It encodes CASSYGLWAPYEQYF.

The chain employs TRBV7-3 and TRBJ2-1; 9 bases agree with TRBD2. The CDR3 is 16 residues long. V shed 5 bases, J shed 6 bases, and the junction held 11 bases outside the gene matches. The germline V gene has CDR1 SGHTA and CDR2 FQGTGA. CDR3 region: CASSPQWASGTNEQFF. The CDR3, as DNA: TGTGCCAGCAGCCCCCAATGGGCTAGCGGGACCAATGAGCAGTTCTTC.

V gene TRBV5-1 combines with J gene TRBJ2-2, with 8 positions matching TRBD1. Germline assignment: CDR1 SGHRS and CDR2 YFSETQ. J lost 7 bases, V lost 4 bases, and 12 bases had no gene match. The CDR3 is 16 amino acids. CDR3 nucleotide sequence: TGCGCCAGCAGCGGCCCCCAGGACAGGGTCCACGGGGAGCTGTTTTTT. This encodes CASSGPQDRVHGELFF.

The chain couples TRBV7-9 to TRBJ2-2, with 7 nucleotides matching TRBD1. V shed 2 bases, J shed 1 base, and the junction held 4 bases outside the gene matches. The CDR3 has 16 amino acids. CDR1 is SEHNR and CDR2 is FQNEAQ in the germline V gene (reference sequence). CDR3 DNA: TGTGCCAGCAGCTTATCAGGGGGTGTGAACACCGGGGAGCTGTTTTTT. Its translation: CASSLSGGVNTGELFF. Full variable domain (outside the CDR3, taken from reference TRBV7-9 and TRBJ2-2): DTGVSQNPRHKITKRGQNVTFRCDPISEHNRLYWYRQTLGQGPEFLTYFQNEAQLEKSRLLSDRFSAERPKGSFSTLEIQRTEQGDSAMYLCASSLSGGVNTGELFFGEGSRLTVL.

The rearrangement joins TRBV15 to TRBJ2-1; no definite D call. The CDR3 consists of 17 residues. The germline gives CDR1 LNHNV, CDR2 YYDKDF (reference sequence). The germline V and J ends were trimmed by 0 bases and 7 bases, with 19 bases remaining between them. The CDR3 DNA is TGTGCCACCAGCAGAGAGGTCGGTGAGGTAGGCAGGAATGAGCAGTTCTTC. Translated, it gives CATSREVGEVGRNEQFF.

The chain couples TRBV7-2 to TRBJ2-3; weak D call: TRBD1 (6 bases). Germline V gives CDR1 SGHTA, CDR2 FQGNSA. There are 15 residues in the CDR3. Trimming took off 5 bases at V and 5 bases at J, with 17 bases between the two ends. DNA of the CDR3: TGTGCCAGCAGCCTCACAGGGAGTAAGGGAGATACGCAGTATTTT. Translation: CASSLTGSKGDTQYF. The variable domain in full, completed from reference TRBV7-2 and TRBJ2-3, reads GAGVSQSPSNKVTEKGKDVELRCDPISGHTALYWYRQSLGQGLEFLIYFQGNSAPDKSGLPSDRFSAERTGGSVSTLTIQRTQQEDSAVYLCASSLTGSKGDTQYFGPGTRLTVL.